The rows below give T cell receptor beta chains drawn from one sample of a study of early T cells in non-severe SARS-CoV-2 infection. TCRdb recomputed calls from the 5' RACE reads with MiXCR, one row per CDR3 protein. The table shows approximately 84,000 distinct CDR3 sequences, with 13% occurring only once. Sequencing used whole blood. These receptors were taken from an adult who was a healthcare worker with PCR-confirmed SARS-CoV-2 infection or an uninfected control (not recorded which). Both conserved end residues are part of each CDR3. A D gene is named only where the DNA matches it firmly. Where a row states a size, it is once, few, many or the class of an expanded clone; other rows omit it.

cdr3_length: 16; clone_size: few; j_call: TRBJ1-1; d_call: .; v_call: TRBV27; cdr3_nt: TGTGCCAGCAGTCCTTTTTGGGGGGGACTGAACACTGAAGCTTTCTTT; cdr3_aa: CASSPFWGGLNTEAFF
cdr3_length: 15; clone_size: .; j_call: TRBJ2-2; d_call: .; v_call: TRBV12-3/TRBV12-4; cdr3_nt: TGTGCCAGCAGTTCCAGGAGAGGAAACACCGGGGAGCTGTTTTTT; cdr3_aa: CASSSRRGNTGELFF
cdr3_length: 14; clone_size: few; j_call: TRBJ1-1; d_call: .; v_call: TRBV2; cdr3_nt: TGTGCCAGCAGGGGGGGCTCCGGAGAGCTCCAAGCTTTCTTT; cdr3_aa: CASRGGSGELQAFF
cdr3_length: 18; clone_size: few; j_call: TRBJ1-2; d_call: TRBD1; v_call: TRBV3-1; cdr3_nt: TGTGCCAGCAGCCAAGATACGGCAGGGGGCTGGTCGGCGGGCGGCTACACCTTC; cdr3_aa: CASSQDTAGGWSAGGYTF
cdr3_length: 15; clone_size: few; j_call: TRBJ1-1; d_call: TRBD1; v_call: TRBV7-8; cdr3_nt: TGTGCCAGCAGCCGAACTACAGGGGGGAACACTGAAGCTTTCTTT; cdr3_aa: CASSRTTGGNTEAFF
cdr3_length: 15; clone_size: .; j_call: TRBJ2-1; d_call: TRBD1; v_call: TRBV28; cdr3_nt: TGTGCCAGCAGTTCCTCCGGGACAGCCTACAATGAGCGGTTCTTC; cdr3_aa: CASSSSGTAYNERFF
cdr3_length: 13; clone_size: .; j_call: TRBJ1-1; d_call: .; v_call: TRBV7-9; cdr3_nt: TGTGCCAGCAGCCCATCGGGATTCTCGGAAGCTTTCTTT; cdr3_aa: CASSPSGFSEAFF
cdr3_length: 15; clone_size: few; j_call: TRBJ2-7; d_call: .; v_call: TRBV28; cdr3_nt: TGTGCCAGCATCAACCGGCATTCGGGAACCTACGAGCAGTACTTC; cdr3_aa: CASINRHSGTYEQYF
cdr3_length: 14; clone_size: .; j_call: TRBJ2-1; d_call: .; v_call: TRBV6-6; cdr3_nt: TGTGCCAGCAGTTACCAGGTTGGGGAGAATGAGCAGTTCTTC; cdr3_aa: CASSYQVGENEQFF
cdr3_length: 19; clone_size: .; j_call: TRBJ2-3; d_call: TRBD2; v_call: TRBV28; cdr3_nt: TGTGCCAGCAAGGGTGGGGCCGGGACTAGTTATGGGGTCCGCTATACGCAGTATTTT; cdr3_aa: CASKGGAGTSYGVRYTQYF
cdr3_length: 15; clone_size: once; j_call: TRBJ2-1; d_call: TRBD2; v_call: TRBV11-3; cdr3_nt: TGTGCCAGCAGCTTAGGGAGCGGGAGGGACAATGAGCAGTTCTTC; cdr3_aa: CASSLGSGRDNEQFF
cdr3_length: 14; clone_size: .; j_call: TRBJ2-1; d_call: .; v_call: TRBV29-1; cdr3_nt: TGCAGCGTTGAAGGCAGAAGCTCCTACAATGAGCAGTTCTTC; cdr3_aa: CSVEGRSSYNEQFF
cdr3_length: 14; clone_size: once; j_call: TRBJ2-2; d_call: .; v_call: TRBV3-1; cdr3_nt: TGTGCCAGCAGCCCCAGACAGGTTCCCGGGGAGCTGTTTTTT; cdr3_aa: CASSPRQVPGELFF
cdr3_length: 16; clone_size: few; j_call: TRBJ2-7; d_call: .; v_call: TRBV7-9; cdr3_nt: TGTGCCAGCAGTCCAGGTGAAGGGGGAGGAGGATACGAGCAGTACTTC; cdr3_aa: CASSPGEGGGGYEQYF
cdr3_length: 15; clone_size: .; j_call: TRBJ2-3; d_call: TRBD2; v_call: TRBV7-3; cdr3_nt: TGTGCCAGCAGTTCTAGCGGGAGTTACAGAGATACGCAGTATTTT; cdr3_aa: CASSSSGSYRDTQYF
cdr3_length: 15; clone_size: few; j_call: TRBJ1-1; d_call: .; v_call: TRBV6-1; cdr3_nt: TGTGCCAGCAAAAGTACCGGGAACGGAAACACTGAAGCTTTCTTT; cdr3_aa: CASKSTGNGNTEAFF
cdr3_length: 16; clone_size: few; j_call: TRBJ2-5; d_call: .; v_call: TRBV5-1; cdr3_nt: TGCGCCAGCAGCTTGGCGGGGCACAAACCACAAGAGACCCAGTACTTC; cdr3_aa: CASSLAGHKPQETQYF
cdr3_length: 15; clone_size: few; j_call: TRBJ2-6; d_call: .; v_call: TRBV5-1; cdr3_nt: TGCGCCAGCAGCTTGGGCAACTCTGGGGCCAACGTCCTGACTTTC; cdr3_aa: CASSLGNSGANVLTF
cdr3_length: 15; clone_size: many; j_call: TRBJ2-2; d_call: TRBD1; v_call: TRBV6-1; cdr3_nt: TGTGCCAGCAGTCGGACAGGGAGGAGTACCGGGGAGCTGTTTTTT; cdr3_aa: CASSRTGRSTGELFF
cdr3_length: 14; clone_size: .; j_call: TRBJ2-7; d_call: .; v_call: TRBV7-2; cdr3_nt: TGTGCCAGCAGCTCCCTCGCCGGGGGTCTCGAGCAGTACTTC; cdr3_aa: CASSSLAGGLEQYF
cdr3_length: 15; clone_size: few; j_call: TRBJ2-2; d_call: .; v_call: TRBV6-5; cdr3_nt: TGTGCCAGCAGCTCCCGGGACACCAACACCGGGGAGCTGTTTTTT; cdr3_aa: CASSSRDTNTGELFF
cdr3_length: 14; clone_size: .; j_call: TRBJ2-7; d_call: TRBD1; v_call: TRBV5-1; cdr3_nt: TGCGCCAGCAGCTTACCGACAGGGCCCTACGAGCAGTACTTC; cdr3_aa: CASSLPTGPYEQYF
cdr3_length: 13; clone_size: .; j_call: TRBJ1-1; d_call: .; v_call: TRBV18; cdr3_nt: TGTGCCAGCTCACCAGACAAGAACACTGAAGCTTTCTTT; cdr3_aa: CASSPDKNTEAFF
cdr3_length: 13; clone_size: few; j_call: TRBJ1-2; d_call: TRBD1; v_call: TRBV6-1; cdr3_nt: TGTGCCAGCCGGGGACAGGGAGGCTACGGCTACACCTTC; cdr3_aa: CASRGQGGYGYTF
cdr3_length: 14; clone_size: .; j_call: TRBJ2-7; d_call: TRBD1; v_call: TRBV28; cdr3_nt: TGTGCCAGCAGTTCCGTCCAGGGGGCGAACGAGCAGTACTTC; cdr3_aa: CASSSVQGANEQYF
cdr3_length: 14; clone_size: few; j_call: TRBJ2-1; d_call: .; v_call: TRBV2; cdr3_nt: TGTGCCAGCAGTGAAACAGGTACTTTAGATGAGCAGTTCTTC; cdr3_aa: CASSETGTLDEQFF
cdr3_length: 15; clone_size: .; j_call: TRBJ2-1; d_call: .; v_call: TRBV20-1; cdr3_nt: TGCAGTGCTACCGGGGTGGCAGGGCTCCACAATGAGCAGTTCTTC; cdr3_aa: CSATGVAGLHNEQFF
cdr3_length: 15; clone_size: many; j_call: TRBJ2-2; d_call: TRBD1; v_call: TRBV12-3/TRBV12-4; cdr3_nt: TGTGCCAGCAGTTTAAAGGGGGCTCTCGCCGGGGAGCTGTTTTTT; cdr3_aa: CASSLKGALAGELFF
cdr3_length: 17; clone_size: many; j_call: TRBJ2-7; d_call: .; v_call: TRBV5-8; cdr3_nt: TGTGCCAGCAGCTCCCTTCACCCGTCAATTATCACCTACGAGCAGTACTTC; cdr3_aa: CASSSLHPSIITYEQYF
cdr3_length: 15; clone_size: few; j_call: TRBJ2-5; d_call: TRBD2; v_call: TRBV3-1; cdr3_nt: TGTGCCAGCAGCCCTAGCGGGAGCGGCGCGGAGACCCAGTACTTC; cdr3_aa: CASSPSGSGAETQYF
cdr3_length: 13; clone_size: many; j_call: TRBJ1-1; d_call: .; v_call: TRBV29-1; cdr3_nt: TGCAGCGTTCGGCCAGGGCTGAACACTGAAGCTTTCTTT; cdr3_aa: CSVRPGLNTEAFF
cdr3_length: 15; clone_size: .; j_call: TRBJ2-3; d_call: TRBD1; v_call: TRBV28; cdr3_nt: TGTGCCAGCAGTTTGAGGGACAGGGACCCAGATACGCAGTATTTT; cdr3_aa: CASSLRDRDPDTQYF
cdr3_length: 15; clone_size: .; j_call: TRBJ1-3; d_call: .; v_call: TRBV18; cdr3_nt: TGTGCCAGCTCACCGCAGGGAACCTCTGGAAACACCATATATTTT; cdr3_aa: CASSPQGTSGNTIYF
cdr3_length: 17; clone_size: .; j_call: TRBJ2-7; d_call: TRBD2; v_call: TRBV28; cdr3_nt: TGTGCCAGCAGCCCGATCCTCGTCGCTAGCGGGAGGGACGAGCAGTACTTC; cdr3_aa: CASSPILVASGRDEQYF
cdr3_length: 14; clone_size: few; j_call: TRBJ2-1; d_call: TRBD2; v_call: TRBV10-2; cdr3_nt: TGCGCCAGCAGTGAACCCGTCGGGAGGTATGAGCAGTTCTTC; cdr3_aa: CASSEPVGRYEQFF
cdr3_length: 19; clone_size: few; j_call: TRBJ1-5; d_call: TRBD1; v_call: TRBV7-8; cdr3_nt: TGTGCCAGCAGCTTATTCCCGGGACAGGGGCCCTATAGCAATCAGCCCCAGCATTTT; cdr3_aa: CASSLFPGQGPYSNQPQHF
cdr3_length: 16; clone_size: .; j_call: TRBJ1-2; d_call: .; v_call: TRBV11-2; cdr3_nt: TGTGCCAGCAGCTTAGTATCAGGGCTACTTAACTATGGCTACACCTTC; cdr3_aa: CASSLVSGLLNYGYTF
cdr3_length: 15; clone_size: many; j_call: TRBJ2-7; d_call: .; v_call: TRBV5-1; cdr3_nt: TGCGCCAGCAGCTTGGGCCGTTTGTCAAGCAGCGAGCAGTACTTC; cdr3_aa: CASSLGRLSSSEQYF
cdr3_length: 13; clone_size: few; j_call: TRBJ2-1; d_call: .; v_call: TRBV29-1; cdr3_nt: TGCAGCGTTAAGAACTTCTCCTACAATGAGCAGTTCTTC; cdr3_aa: CSVKNFSYNEQFF
cdr3_length: 12; clone_size: many; j_call: TRBJ2-7; d_call: TRBD1; v_call: TRBV6-6; cdr3_nt: TGTGCGGGGGGGACAGGGTCCTACGAGCAGTACTTC; cdr3_aa: CAGGTGSYEQYF
cdr3_length: 15; clone_size: .; j_call: TRBJ1-4; d_call: .; v_call: TRBV19; cdr3_nt: TGTGCCAGTACCCGCGGAGACAGCTATAATGAAAAACTGTTTTTT; cdr3_aa: CASTRGDSYNEKLFF
cdr3_length: 15; clone_size: many; j_call: TRBJ1-1; d_call: .; v_call: TRBV5-5; cdr3_nt: TGTGCCAGCAGCTTGTCAAGGAACCTGAACACTGAAGCTTTCTTT; cdr3_aa: CASSLSRNLNTEAFF
cdr3_length: 13; clone_size: .; j_call: TRBJ1-2; d_call: .; v_call: TRBV10-3; cdr3_nt: TGTGCCATCCGGGACACGACACGGGATGGCTACACCTTC; cdr3_aa: CAIRDTTRDGYTF
cdr3_length: 18; clone_size: .; j_call: TRBJ2-3; d_call: .; v_call: TRBV15; cdr3_nt: TGTGCCACCAGCAGAGATCTGAAGGGAGGCTCGGGCACAGATACGCAGTATTTT; cdr3_aa: CATSRDLKGGSGTDTQYF
cdr3_length: 15; clone_size: few; j_call: TRBJ2-5; d_call: TRBD1; v_call: TRBV5-1; cdr3_nt: TGCGCCAGCAGCCGAGTCGGACAGGGGCGAGAGACCCAGTACTTC; cdr3_aa: CASSRVGQGRETQYF
cdr3_length: 13; clone_size: .; j_call: TRBJ1-2; d_call: .; v_call: TRBV12-3/TRBV12-4; cdr3_nt: TGTGCCAGCAGCCGACAGTTCAGTTCTGGCTACACCTTC; cdr3_aa: CASSRQFSSGYTF
cdr3_length: 14; clone_size: many; j_call: TRBJ2-2; d_call: .; v_call: TRBV6-5; cdr3_nt: TGTGCCAGCAGTTATAGGCAGATCACCAGGGAGCTGTTTTTT; cdr3_aa: CASSYRQITRELFF
cdr3_length: 16; clone_size: .; j_call: TRBJ2-1; d_call: TRBD2; v_call: TRBV18; cdr3_nt: TGTGCCAGCTCACCGATCGCTAGCGGGGGGGCCGGTGAGCAGTTCTTC; cdr3_aa: CASSPIASGGAGEQFF
cdr3_length: 13; clone_size: .; j_call: TRBJ1-1; d_call: .; v_call: TRBV28; cdr3_nt: TGTGCCAGCAGCCGCATGCCTTACACTGAAGCTTTCTTT; cdr3_aa: CASSRMPYTEAFF
cdr3_length: 15; clone_size: .; j_call: TRBJ2-1; d_call: TRBD2; v_call: TRBV14; cdr3_nt: TGTGCCAGCAGCCAACGTAGCGGGAGAGGGAATGAGCAGTTCTTC; cdr3_aa: CASSQRSGRGNEQFF
cdr3_length: 15; clone_size: .; j_call: TRBJ2-7; d_call: .; v_call: TRBV11-2; cdr3_nt: TGTGCCAGCAGAGAACTGGACGGGGGATTATACGAGCAGTACTTC; cdr3_aa: CASRELDGGLYEQYF
cdr3_length: 12; clone_size: .; j_call: TRBJ2-1; d_call: .; v_call: TRBV7-2; cdr3_nt: TGTGCCAGCAGCTTATTGGACTTCGCGAGGTTCTTC; cdr3_aa: CASSLLDFARFF
cdr3_length: 12; clone_size: few; j_call: TRBJ2-1; d_call: .; v_call: TRBV20-1; cdr3_nt: TGCAGTAAGGGGGAGGGGCGGAATGAGCAGTTCTTC; cdr3_aa: CSKGEGRNEQFF
cdr3_length: 13; clone_size: few; j_call: TRBJ2-1; d_call: .; v_call: TRBV7-9; cdr3_nt: TGTGCCAGCAGAAGTCCCACTAGGGATGAGCAGTTCTTC; cdr3_aa: CASRSPTRDEQFF